This T cell receptor beta chain was identified during a study of CD8 T cells in Susac syndrome. Study findings and constraints: The relatively small number of individuals in the TCR sequencing and HLA analysis was acknowledged by the study.

An input of about 0.5 to 1 ug of RNA was subjected to reverse transcription using random hexamers. Amplification of TCR beta CDR3 used immunoSEQ multiplex PCR across 54 Vbeta and 13 Jbeta. TCRdb called the immunoSEQ multiplex PCR reads again in MiXCR, with one record for every CDR3 protein. The sample lists roughly 190,000 distinct CDR3 sequences, 93% seen once, with 0.1% in the top ten. Of note for this clonotype: The antigen remains undetermined. Without the conserved terminal phenylalanine or tryptophan, this CDR3 likely stems from a read error.

This CDR3 comprises 14 residues. CDR1 is MGHRA and CDR2 is YSYEKL in the germline V gene. V shed 4 bases and J shed 7 bases, with 11 bases lying between them. The chain employs TRBV4-1 and TRBJ1-6; the D is unclear. The sequenced sample consisted of CD4+ T cells from PBMCs. The TCR sequence derives from a human donor in good health. The CDR3, as DNA: TGCGCCAGCAGCCCCCGGAATGAGAATTCACCCCTCCACCTT. Protein: CASSPRNENSPLHL.